One TCR beta chain is described in this entry. V gave up 10 bases and J gave up 5 bases, with 7 bases separating them. Germline V gene data show CDR1 as SGHAT and CDR2 as FQNNGV. CDR3 length equals 10 residues. Time point noted: newly diagnosed GD, antithyroid drugs for less than 3 months. RNA extracted from PBMCs served as the sequencing template. These data originate in a study of regulatory T cells in long-lasting Graves disease. To make TCR beta libraries, researchers used iRepertoire HTBI primers and Arm-PCR of CDR3 regions. MiXCR, run by TCRdb on the multiplex PCR reads, gives a single entry per CDR3 protein. This sample yields hundreds of thousands of distinct CDR3 sequences, of which roughly 14% are seen a single time; approximately 9.3% belongs to the top ten. This same sample was also part of a study on T cells in Graves' hyperthyroidism and ophthalmopathy.

The sequences come from peripheral blood mononuclear cells (PBMCs), collected at new diagnosis, from a patient treated with antithyroid drugs. V is TRBV11-2 and J is TRBJ2-3; D uncertain. This TCR was recovered from a young man with Graves disease. The CDR3 loop is CATLGDTQYF. Here the CDR3 DNA reads TGTGCCACCCTAGGAGATACGCAGTATTTT.